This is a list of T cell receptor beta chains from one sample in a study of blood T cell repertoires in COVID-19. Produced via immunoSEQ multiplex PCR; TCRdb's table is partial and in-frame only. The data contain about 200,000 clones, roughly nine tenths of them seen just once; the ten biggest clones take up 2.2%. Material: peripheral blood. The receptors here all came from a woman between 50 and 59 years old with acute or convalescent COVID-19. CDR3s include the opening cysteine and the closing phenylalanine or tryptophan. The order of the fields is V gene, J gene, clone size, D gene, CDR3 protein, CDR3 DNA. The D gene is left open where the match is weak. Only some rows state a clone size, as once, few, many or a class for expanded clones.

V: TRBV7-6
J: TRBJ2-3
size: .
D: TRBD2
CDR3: CASSLRLAGGTDTQYF
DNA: TGTGCCAGCAGCTTAAGACTAGCGGGGGGCACAGATACGCAGTATTTT

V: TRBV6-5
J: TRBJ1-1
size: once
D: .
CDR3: CASSQGGVDTEAFF
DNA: TGTGCCAGCAGCCAAGGGGGGGTGGACACTGAAGCTTTCTTT

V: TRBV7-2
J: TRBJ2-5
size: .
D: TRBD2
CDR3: CASSLVAGDLQGTQYF
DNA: TGTGCCAGCAGCTTAGTAGCGGGGGACCTCCAAGGGACCCAGTACTTC

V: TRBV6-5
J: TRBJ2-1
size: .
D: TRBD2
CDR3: CAIPTGTSGTYEQFF
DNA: TGTGCCATCCCGACCGGGACTAGCGGGACATATGAGCAGTTCTTC

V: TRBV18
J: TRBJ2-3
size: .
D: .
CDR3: CASSMNRGGEDTQYF
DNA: TGTGCCAGCTCAATGAACAGGGGGGGAGAAGATACGCAGTATTTT

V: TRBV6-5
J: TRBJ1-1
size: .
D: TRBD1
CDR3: CASRDGQGFTEAFF
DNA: TGTGCCAGCAGGGACGGACAGGGGTTCACTGAAGCTTTCTTT

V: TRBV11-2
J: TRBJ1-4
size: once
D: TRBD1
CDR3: CASSLGTGSNEKLFF
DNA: TGTGCCAGCAGCTTAGGGACAGGTTCTAATGAAAAACTGTTTTTT

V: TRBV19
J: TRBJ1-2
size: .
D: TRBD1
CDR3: CASSSWQGAHGYTF
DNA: TGTGCCAGTAGTAGTTGGCAGGGGGCGCATGGCTACACCTTC

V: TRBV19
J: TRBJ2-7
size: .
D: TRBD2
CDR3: CASRTSGSSNEQYF
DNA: TGTGCCAGTAGGACTAGCGGGAGTAGTAACGAGCAGTACTTC

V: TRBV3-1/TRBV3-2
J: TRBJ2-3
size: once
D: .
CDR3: CASSQEGPVEGTQYF
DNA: TGTGCCAGCAGCCAAGAAGGACCCGTCGAGGGTACGCAGTATTTT

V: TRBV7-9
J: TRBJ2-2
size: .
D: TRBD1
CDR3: CASSRDREITGELFF
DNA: TGTGCCAGCAGCCGCGACAGGGAGATCACCGGGGAGCTGTTTTTT

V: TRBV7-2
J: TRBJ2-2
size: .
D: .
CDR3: CASSFSGFKGELFF
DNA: TGTGCCAGCAGCTTCTCGGGTTTTAAAGGGGAGCTGTTTTTT

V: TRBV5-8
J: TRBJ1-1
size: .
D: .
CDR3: CASRFQGANTEAFF
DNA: TGTGCCAGCAGATTTCAAGGGGCGAACACTGAAGCTTTCTTT

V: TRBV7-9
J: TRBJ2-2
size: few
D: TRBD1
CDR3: CASSFFRGSTGELFF
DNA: TGTGCCAGCAGCTTTTTCAGGGGGAGCACCGGGGAGCTGTTTTTT

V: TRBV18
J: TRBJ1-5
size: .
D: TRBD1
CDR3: CASSPLPGQVFLPQHF
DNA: TGTGCCAGCTCACCACTCCCGGGACAGGTATTCTTGCCCCAGCATTTT

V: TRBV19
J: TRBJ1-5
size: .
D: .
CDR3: CASSITGDSNQPQHF
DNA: TGTGCCAGTAGTATAACAGGAGATAGCAATCAGCCCCAGCATTTT

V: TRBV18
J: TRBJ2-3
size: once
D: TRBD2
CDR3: CASSPQASGGGDTQYF
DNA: TGTGCCAGCTCACCACAGGCTAGCGGGGGAGGAGATACGCAGTATTTT

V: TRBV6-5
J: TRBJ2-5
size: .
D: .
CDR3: CASSSFGSQETQYF
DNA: TGTGCCAGCAGTTCTTTCGGTTCACAAGAGACCCAGTACTTC

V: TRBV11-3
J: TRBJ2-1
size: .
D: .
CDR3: CASSYPGEEQFF
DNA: TGTGCCAGCAGCTACCCCGGGGAAGAGCAGTTCTTC

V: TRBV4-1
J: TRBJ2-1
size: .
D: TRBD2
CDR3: CASSQSTSGGLREQFF
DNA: TGCGCCAGCAGCCAATCGACTAGCGGGGGGTTGAGGGAGCAGTTCTTC

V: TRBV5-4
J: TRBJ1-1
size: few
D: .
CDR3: CASSRDGGFETEAFF
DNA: TGTGCCAGCAGCCGGGATGGGGGCTTTGAAACTGAAGCTTTCTTT

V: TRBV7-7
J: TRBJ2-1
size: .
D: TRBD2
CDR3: CASSPSGMGPTEQFF
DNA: TGTGCCAGCAGCCCTAGCGGGATGGGCCCCACTGAGCAGTTCTTC

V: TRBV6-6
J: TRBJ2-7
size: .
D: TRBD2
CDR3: CASAPGTSEVYEQYF
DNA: TGTGCCAGCGCCCCGGGGACTAGCGAAGTCTACGAGCAGTACTTC

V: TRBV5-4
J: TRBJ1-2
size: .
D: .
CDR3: CASSLRGLHYGYTF
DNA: TGTGCCAGCAGCTTGAGGGGACTTCACTATGGCTACACCTTC

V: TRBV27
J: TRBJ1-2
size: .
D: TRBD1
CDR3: CATGRTGYDYGYTF
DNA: TGTGCCACCGGACGGACAGGGTATGATTATGGCTACACCTTC

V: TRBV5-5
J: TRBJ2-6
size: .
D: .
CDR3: CASSLGGRGAGANVLTF
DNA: TGTGCCAGCAGCCTGGGAGGCAGGGGGGCTGGGGCCAACGTCCTGACTTTC

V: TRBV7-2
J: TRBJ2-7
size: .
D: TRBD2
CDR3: CASSSPGGPYEQYF
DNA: TGTGCCAGCAGCTCCCCGGGGGGACCCTACGAGCAGTACTTC

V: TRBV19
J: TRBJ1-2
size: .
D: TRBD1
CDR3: CASQYRGLDGYTF
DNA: TGTGCCAGCCAATACAGGGGGCTGGATGGCTACACCTTC

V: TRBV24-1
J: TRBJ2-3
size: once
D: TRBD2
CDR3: CATSGGIAGGSTDTQYF
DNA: TGTGCCACCAGTGGGGGAATAGCGGGAGGGAGCACAGATACGCAGTATTTT

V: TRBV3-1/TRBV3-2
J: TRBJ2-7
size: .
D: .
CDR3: CASSGLRDLPYEQYF
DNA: TGTGCCAGCAGTGGCCTCAGGGATCTACCCTACGAGCAGTACTTC